One sample yielded the 21 T cell receptor beta chains listed below, sequenced in a study of T cells in Graves' hyperthyroidism and ophthalmopathy. TCR beta CDR3 region amplification was performed from RNA transcripts. TCR CDR3 regions were first amplified by RT-PCR with HTBI primers. TCRdb recomputed calls from the multiplex PCR reads with MiXCR, one row per CDR3 protein. The table includes over 250,000 distinct CDR3 sequences, around 20% detected once. The specimen was blood. The source is a man aged 25 to 40 with Graves' ophthalmopathy.

The chain employs TRBV6-5 and TRBJ2-5; 11 nucleotides align to TRBD2. Germline values: CDR1 MNHEY, CDR2 SVGAGI. This CDR3 is 16 amino acids long. Trimming cost V 0 bases and J 2 bases; bases outside gene matches: 2. This CDR3 is CASSYSTSGTQETQYF. The CDR3 nucleotides read TGTGCCAGCAGTTACTCGACTAGCGGGACACAAGAGACCCAGTACTTC.

In its sample, this clonotype was seen many times. The chain employs TRBV6-1 and TRBJ1-5; 7 nucleotides match TRBD1. With V trimmed by 5 bases and J by 4 bases, 8 bases remained unmatched. CDR1 is MNHNS, CDR2 SASEGT, per germline. The CDR3 spans 15 residues. In DNA, the CDR3 is TGTGCCAGCAGTCCAGACAGGGTTGGGAATCAGCCCCAGCATTTT. Its translation is CASSPDRVGNQPQHF.

In the case of this clonotype: Being one base from a much bigger clone, this may be a read error. The gene calls are TRBV30 and TRBJ2-2; a weak D match, TRBD1 (5 bases). This CDR3 is 14 amino acids long. Germline loops: CDR1 GTSNPN, CDR2 SVGIG (reference sequence). CDR3 amino acids: CVWIRTPNTGELFF. CDR3 coding DNA: TGTGTCTGGATCCGGACACCTAACACCGGGGAGCTGTTTTTT.

This sequence joins TRBV24-1 and TRBJ1-5; D is undetermined. This CDR3 has 15 amino acids. Trimming took off 4 bases at V and 9 bases at J, with 18 bases between the two ends. From germline, CDR1 is KGHDR and CDR2 SFDVKD. CDR3 loop: CATSDPTIPNGPQHF. The CDR3 DNA reads TGTGCCACCAGTGACCCCACAATTCCCAATGGGCCCCAGCATTTT.

This clonotype was detected once. The chain joins TRBV5-1 to TRBJ1-6, with 7 bases fitting TRBD1. CDR1 is SGHRS, CDR2 YFSETQ, per germline. J was trimmed by 4 bases and V by 5 bases; bases with no gene match: 6. The CDR3 loop spans 15 amino acids. CDR3 nucleotides: TGCGCCAGCAGTCGGGACAGCTTTTATAATTCACCCCTCCACTTT. Its translation: CASSRDSFYNSPLHF.

This clonotype showed up just a few times. V gene TRBV28 combines with J gene TRBJ1-5; D unclear. V lost 8 bases and J lost 3, with 8 bases in between. CDR1 MDHEN and CDR2 SYDVKM come from the germline V gene. This CDR3 contains 12 residues. The DNA of the CDR3 is TGTGCCAGCTTGGAGATCAATCAGCCCCAGCATTTT. It encodes CASLEINQPQHF. Together with reference TRBV28 and TRBJ1-5, the CDR3 gives the full variable domain: DVKVTQSSRYLVKRTGEKVFLECVQDMDHENMFWYRQDPGLGLRLIYFSYDVKMKEKGDIPEGYSVSREKKERFSLILESASTNQTSMYLCASLEINQPQHFGDGTRLSIL.

The genes are TRBV20-1 and TRBJ2-7; 12 nucleotides match TRBD2. The germline V gene has CDR1 DFQATT and CDR2 SNEGSKA (reference sequence). This CDR3 has 14 residues. V lost 5 bases and J lost 0; bases outside the gene matches: 2. CDR3 bases: TGCAGTGCTCCACTAGCGGGGGGCTCCTACGAGCAGTACTTC. It specifies CSAPLAGGSYEQYF.

V usage is TRBV9 and J usage is TRBJ2-1; 9 bases line up with TRBD2. This CDR3 contains 15 residues. V gave up 1 base and J gave up 5 bases; unmatched junction bases: 4. CDR1 is SGDLS, CDR2 YYNGEE, per germline. The CDR3 protein is CASSVNSGSNNEQFF. The CDR3 DNA reads as TGTGCCAGCAGCGTAAATAGCGGGAGTAACAATGAGCAGTTCTTC.

There are many counts of this clonotype. This rearrangement joins TRBV3-1 to TRBJ1-1; 9 bases line up with TRBD1. Germline V CDR1 and CDR2: LGHDT, YNNKEL (reference sequence). CDR3 length: 14 amino acids. Losses at the gene ends were 2 bases for V and 8 bases for J; bases not matched to a gene: 6. CDR3: CASSQSPGQGEAFF. CDR3 nucleotide sequence: TGTGCCAGCAGCCAATCCCCGGGACAGGGCGAAGCTTTCTTT. Variable domain in full (rest from reference TRBV3-1 and TRBJ1-1): DTAVSQTPKYLVTQMGNDKSIKCEQNLGHDTMYWYKQDSKKFLKIMFSYNNKELIINETVPNRFSPKSPDKAHLNLHINSLELGDSAVYFCASSQSPGQGEAFFGQGTRLTVV.

To note about this clonotype: It may be a read error: a sequence one base away is much more abundant. This chain uses TRBV5-1 with TRBJ1-1; D perhaps matches TRBD1 (6 bases). The CDR3 sequence is 12 residues long. V was clipped by 4 bases and J by 9 bases, with 13 bases between them. Germline V CDR1 and CDR2: SGHRS, YFSETQ. In DNA form, the CDR3 reads TGCGCCAGCAGCCCGGAACAGGGAAAAGCTTTCTTT. Translated: CASSPEQGKAFF.

The chain is built from TRBV28 and TRBJ1-2; no clear D. This CDR3 is 13 amino acids long. In germline, CDR1 is MDHEN, CDR2 SYDVKM. Trimming removed 7 bases from V and 3 bases from J, with 12 bases in between. The CDR3 coding sequence is TGTGCCAGCACGTTTCAATCGCACTATGGCTACACCTTC. Translated: CASTFQSHYGYTF.

This clonotype has a handful of counts. This chain uses TRBV20-1 with TRBJ2-7, with 10 bases identical to TRBD1. Germline-derived CDR1 and CDR2 are DFQATT and SNEGSKA (reference sequence). V shed 1 base and J 0 bases; nucleotides not matched to a gene: 6. This CDR3 contains 16 residues. For the CDR3, the DNA is TGCAGTGCTAGAGGGCAGACAGGGGGCATCTCCTACGAGCAGTACTTC. It is translated as CSARGQTGGISYEQYF.

The DNA for the CDR3 is TGTGCCAGTCAGAGGCAGGGGGATGGCTACACCTTC. Translating it yields CASQRQGDGYTF. The rearrangement links TRBV19 to TRBJ1-2; 7 positions match TRBD1. Germline V CDR1 and CDR2: LNHDA, SQIVND (reference sequence). The J segment lost 6 bases and the V segment lost 8 bases, leaving 6 bases of the junction unmatched. This CDR3 has 12 residues.

V gene TRBV7-2 combines with J gene TRBJ2-7; 7 positions agree with TRBD2. The trim removed 3 bases at V and 6 bases at J, leaving 14 bases unmatched. Germline-derived CDR1 and CDR2 are SGHTA and FQGNSA. The CDR3 is made up of 16 amino acids. The CDR3, as DNA: TGTGCCAGCAGCTTGTCTACCAGGTGGGAGGGCCTCGAGCAGTACTTC. Translation: CASSLSTRWEGLEQYF.

The chain couples TRBV15 to TRBJ2-7, with 7 bases identical to TRBD1. Germline CDR1 and CDR2: LNHNV and YYDKDF (reference sequence). Unmatched junction bases numbered 6, after V lost 4 bases and J lost 3 bases. The CDR3 runs 14 residues. The CDR3 DNA reads as TGTGCCACCAGCAAACAGGGGAGCGGCTACGAGCAGTACTTC. It specifies CATSKQGSGYEQYF.

Concerning this clonotype itself: A read error may be the cause here, since a much bigger clone is one base away. The rearrangement uses TRBV11-2 and TRBJ1-2, with 7 bases that match TRBD1. With 5 bases clipped from V and 3 bases from J, the junction kept 12 bases outside the gene matches. This CDR3 is built from 16 residues. Germline values: CDR1 SGHAT, CDR2 FQNNGV. CDR3 residues: CASSPLYRGRDYGYTF. CDR3 DNA sequence: TGTGCCAGCAGCCCCCTATACAGGGGACGGGACTATGGCTACACCTTC.

The chain links TRBV5-4 to TRBJ2-7; 8 bases agree with TRBD1. J lost 3 bases, V lost 1 base, and 6 bases had no gene match. CDR3 length: 15 residues. CDR1 SGHNT and CDR2 YYREEE come from the germline V gene (reference sequence). CDR3 in DNA: TGTGCCAGCAGCTTGTTGCCCGGACAGGGCTACGAGCAGTACTTC. Encoded protein: CASSLLPGQGYEQYF.

The chain couples TRBV10-3 to TRBJ2-3, with 8 bases that match TRBD2. Germline V gene data show CDR1 as ENHRY and CDR2 as SYGVKD. The CDR3 covers 15 residues. Trimming removed 4 bases from V and 3 bases from J; junction bases left unmatched: 6. The CDR3, as DNA: TGTGCCATCAGTGTAGCGGGATTGGGGACAGATACGCAGTATTTT. This sequence encodes CAISVAGLGTDTQYF.

This clonotype has just a few counts. The J gene is TRBJ2-7, the V gene TRBV6-2 or TRBV6-3; D gene uncertain. V gave up 4 bases and J gave up 3 bases, with 4 bases separating them. CDR1 MNHEY and CDR2 SVGEGT come from the germline V gene. The CDR3 is 11 amino acids. CDR3 loop: CASSFYYEQYF. The CDR3 coding sequence is TGTGCCAGCAGTTTCTACTACGAGCAGTACTTC.

This clonotype occurred once. The rearrangement links TRBV5-1 to TRBJ2-1; 12 nucleotides align to TRBD2. The CDR3 sequence is 16 residues long. Germline CDR1 and CDR2: SGHRS and YFSETQ. J gave up 6 bases and V 4 bases, and 8 bases lay outside the gene matches. CDR3: CASSVGLAGPTNEQFF. The CDR3 coding sequence is TGCGCCAGCAGCGTCGGACTAGCGGGACCCACCAATGAGCAGTTCTTC.

The chain joins TRBV11-2 to TRBJ2-1, with D uncertain. Looked up from germline, CDR1 is SGHAT and CDR2 is FQNNGV. The CDR3 runs 15 residues. Trimming shortened V by 5 bases and J by 9 bases, and 20 bases separated the two germline ends. The CDR3 is CASSGVGRQFGEQFF. For the CDR3, the DNA is TGTGCCAGCAGCGGGGTGGGCCGCCAGTTTGGTGAGCAGTTCTTC.